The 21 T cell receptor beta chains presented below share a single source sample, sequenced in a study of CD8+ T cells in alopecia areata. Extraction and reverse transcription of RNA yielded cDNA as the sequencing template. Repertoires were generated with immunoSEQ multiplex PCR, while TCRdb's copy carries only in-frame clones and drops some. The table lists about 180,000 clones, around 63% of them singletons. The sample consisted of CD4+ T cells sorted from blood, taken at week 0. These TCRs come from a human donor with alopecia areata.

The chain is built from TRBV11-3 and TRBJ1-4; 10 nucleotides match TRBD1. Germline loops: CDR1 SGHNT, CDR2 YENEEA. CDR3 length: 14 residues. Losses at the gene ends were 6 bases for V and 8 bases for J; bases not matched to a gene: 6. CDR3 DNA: TGTGCCAGCAGGCCCGGACAGGGGGGGGAAAAACTGTTTTTT. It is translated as CASRPGQGGEKLFF.

CDR3 DNA sequence: TGTGCCTGGAGTCCCTCGGGGAACACTGAAGCTTTCTTT. It codes for CAWSPSGNTEAFF. The chain links TRBV30 to TRBJ1-1; unclear D gene. The V end lost 2 bases, the J end lost 1 base, and 8 bases lay between the germline ends. The CDR3 loop spans 13 amino acids. Germline V gene sequence: CDR1 GTSNPN, CDR2 SVGIG (reference sequence).

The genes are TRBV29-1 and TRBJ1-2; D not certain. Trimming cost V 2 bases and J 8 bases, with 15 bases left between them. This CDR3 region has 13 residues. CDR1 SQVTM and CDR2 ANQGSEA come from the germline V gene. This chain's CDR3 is CSVEMLSSRGYTF. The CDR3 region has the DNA TGCAGCGTTGAAATGCTAAGCTCGCGGGGCTACACCTTC.

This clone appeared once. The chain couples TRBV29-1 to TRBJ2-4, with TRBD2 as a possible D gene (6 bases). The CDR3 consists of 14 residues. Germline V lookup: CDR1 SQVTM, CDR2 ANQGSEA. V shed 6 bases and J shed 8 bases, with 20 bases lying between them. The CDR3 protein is CSVRRDFPGDIQYF. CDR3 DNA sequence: TGCAGCGTAAGAAGGGACTTCCCGGGGGACATTCAGTACTTC.

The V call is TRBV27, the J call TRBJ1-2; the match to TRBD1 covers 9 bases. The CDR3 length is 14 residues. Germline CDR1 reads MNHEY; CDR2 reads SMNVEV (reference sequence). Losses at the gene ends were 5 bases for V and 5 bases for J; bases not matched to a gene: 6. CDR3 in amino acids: CASSQLGQGYGYTF. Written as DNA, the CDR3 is TGTGCCAGCAGTCAGCTCGGACAGGGGTATGGCTACACCTTC.

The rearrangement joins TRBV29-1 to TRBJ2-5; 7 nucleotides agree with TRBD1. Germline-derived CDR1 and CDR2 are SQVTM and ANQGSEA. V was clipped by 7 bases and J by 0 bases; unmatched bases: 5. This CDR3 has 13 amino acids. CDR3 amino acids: CSASGQHQETQYF. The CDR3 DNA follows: TGCAGCGCCTCGGGACAGCACCAAGAGACCCAGTACTTC.

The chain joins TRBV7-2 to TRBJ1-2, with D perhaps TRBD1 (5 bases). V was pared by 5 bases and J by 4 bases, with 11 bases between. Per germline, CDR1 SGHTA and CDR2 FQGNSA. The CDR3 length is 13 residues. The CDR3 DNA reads TGTGCCAGCAGCCCCCCAGGGCCCTATGGCTACACCTTC. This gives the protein CASSPPGPYGYTF.

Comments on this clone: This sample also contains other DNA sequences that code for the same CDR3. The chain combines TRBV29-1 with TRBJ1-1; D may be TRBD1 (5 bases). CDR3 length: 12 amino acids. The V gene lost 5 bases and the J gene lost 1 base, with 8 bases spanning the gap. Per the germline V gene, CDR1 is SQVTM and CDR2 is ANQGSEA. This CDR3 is CSVRQPNTEAFF. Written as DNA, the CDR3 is TGCAGCGTTCGACAGCCGAACACTGAAGCTTTCTTT. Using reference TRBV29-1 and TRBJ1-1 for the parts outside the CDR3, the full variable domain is SAVISQKPSRDICQRGTSLTIQCQVDSQVTMMFWYRQQPGQSLTLIATANQGSEATYESGFVIDKFPISRPNLTFSTLTVSNMSPEDSSIYLCSVRQPNTEAFFGQGTRLTVV.

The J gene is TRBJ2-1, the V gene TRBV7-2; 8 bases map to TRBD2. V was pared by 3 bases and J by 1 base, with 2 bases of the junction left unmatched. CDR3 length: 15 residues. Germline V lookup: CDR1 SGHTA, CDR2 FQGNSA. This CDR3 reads CASSFSGASYNEQFF. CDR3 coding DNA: TGTGCCAGCAGCTTTAGCGGGGCGTCCTACAATGAGCAGTTCTTC.

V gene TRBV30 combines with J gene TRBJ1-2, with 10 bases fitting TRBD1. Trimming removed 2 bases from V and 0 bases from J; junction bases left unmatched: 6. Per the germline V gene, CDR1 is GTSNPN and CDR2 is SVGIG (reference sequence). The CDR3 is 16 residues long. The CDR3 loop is CAWSNRGTGANYGYTF. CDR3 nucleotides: TGTGCCTGGAGTAATCGAGGGACAGGGGCTAACTATGGCTACACCTTC.

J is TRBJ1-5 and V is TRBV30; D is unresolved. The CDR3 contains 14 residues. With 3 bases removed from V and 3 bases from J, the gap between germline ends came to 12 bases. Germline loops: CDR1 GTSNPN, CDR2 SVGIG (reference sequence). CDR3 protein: CAWSAVFSNQPQHF. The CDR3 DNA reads TGTGCCTGGAGCGCAGTATTCTCCAATCAGCCCCAGCATTTT.

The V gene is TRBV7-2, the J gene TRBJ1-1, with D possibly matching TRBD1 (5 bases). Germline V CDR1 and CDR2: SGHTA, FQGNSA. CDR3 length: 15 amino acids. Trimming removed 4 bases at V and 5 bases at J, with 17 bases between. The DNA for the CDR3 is TGTGCCAGCAGCTCCCCCAGGCCAGGGAAGACTGAAGCTTTCTTT. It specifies CASSSPRPGKTEAFF.

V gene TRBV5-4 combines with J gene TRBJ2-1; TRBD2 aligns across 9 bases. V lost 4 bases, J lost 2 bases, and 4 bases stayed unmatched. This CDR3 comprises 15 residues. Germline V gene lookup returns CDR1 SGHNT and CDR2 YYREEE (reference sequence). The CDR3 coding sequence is TGTGCCAGCAGCGCCAGCGGGGGGACCTACAATGAGCAGTTCTTC. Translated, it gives CASSASGGTYNEQFF.

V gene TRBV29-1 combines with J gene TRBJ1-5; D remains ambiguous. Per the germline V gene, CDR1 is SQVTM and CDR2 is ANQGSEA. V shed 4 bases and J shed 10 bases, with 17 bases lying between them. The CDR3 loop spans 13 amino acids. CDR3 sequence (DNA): TGCAGCGTTGGTGAGTCAGGTCTCGGTCCCCAGCATTTT. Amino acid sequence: CSVGESGLGPQHF.

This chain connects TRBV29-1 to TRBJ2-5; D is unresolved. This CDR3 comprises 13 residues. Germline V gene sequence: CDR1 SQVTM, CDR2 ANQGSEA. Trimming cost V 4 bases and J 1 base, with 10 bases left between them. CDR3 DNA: TGCAGCGTTGCACCGGCTTTCCAAGAGACCCAGTACTTC. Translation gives CSVAPAFQETQYF. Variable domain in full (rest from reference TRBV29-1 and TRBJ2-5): SAVISQKPSRDICQRGTSLTIQCQVDSQVTMMFWYRQQPGQSLTLIATANQGSEATYESGFVIDKFPISRPNLTFSTLTVSNMSPEDSSIYLCSVAPAFQETQYFGPGTRLLVL.

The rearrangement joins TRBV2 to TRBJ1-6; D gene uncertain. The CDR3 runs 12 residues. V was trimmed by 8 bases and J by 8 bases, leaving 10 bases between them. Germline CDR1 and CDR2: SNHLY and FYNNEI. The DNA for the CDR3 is TGTGCCAGCGCAGACTGGGATTCACCCCTCCACTTT. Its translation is CASADWDSPLHF.

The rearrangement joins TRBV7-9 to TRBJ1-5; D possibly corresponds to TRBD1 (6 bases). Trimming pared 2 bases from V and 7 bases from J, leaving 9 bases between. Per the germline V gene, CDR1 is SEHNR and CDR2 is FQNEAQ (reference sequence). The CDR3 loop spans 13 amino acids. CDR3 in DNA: TGTGCCAGCAGCTTACAGGGGAAACAGCCCCAGCATTTT. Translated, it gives CASSLQGKQPQHF.

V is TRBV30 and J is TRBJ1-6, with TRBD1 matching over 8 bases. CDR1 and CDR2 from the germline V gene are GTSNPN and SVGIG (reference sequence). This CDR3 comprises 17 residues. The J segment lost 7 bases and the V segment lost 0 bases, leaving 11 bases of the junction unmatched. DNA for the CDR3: TGTGCCTGGAGTGTACAGGGGGGGCTGGTTATGAATTCACCCCTCCACTTT. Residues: CAWSVQGGLVMNSPLHF.

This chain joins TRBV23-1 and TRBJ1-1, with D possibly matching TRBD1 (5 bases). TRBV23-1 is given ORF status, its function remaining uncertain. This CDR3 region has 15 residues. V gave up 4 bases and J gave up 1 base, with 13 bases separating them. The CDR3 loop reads CASSRGDLENTEAFF. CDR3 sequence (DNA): TGCGCCAGCAGTCGGGGCGACTTGGAGAACACTGAAGCTTTCTTT.

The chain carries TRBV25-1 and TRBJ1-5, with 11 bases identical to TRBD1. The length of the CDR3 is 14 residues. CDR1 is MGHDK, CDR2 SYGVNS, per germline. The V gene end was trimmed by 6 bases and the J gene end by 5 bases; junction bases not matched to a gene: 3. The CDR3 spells CASRGQGDDQPQHF. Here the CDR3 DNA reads TGTGCCAGCAGGGGACAGGGGGACGATCAGCCCCAGCATTTT.

The CDR3: CAWSGQPNTEAFF. CDR3 bases: TGTGCCTGGAGTGGGCAGCCTAACACTGAAGCTTTCTTT. The chain uses TRBV30 and TRBJ1-1; D gene unclear. The germline gives CDR1 GTSNPN, CDR2 SVGIG (reference sequence). Trimming shortened V by 1 base and J by 2 bases, and 8 bases separated the two germline ends. The CDR3 length is 13 residues.